The next 16 T cell receptor beta chains were all read from a single sample in a study of blood T cell repertoires in COVID-19. Generated by immunoSEQ multiplex PCR, the TCRdb table keeps only in-frame clones and is missing some. The profile shows over 400,000 clones, around 85% of them singletons. Sequenced material: peripheral blood. The receptors derive from a human donor in a cohort sampled during active COVID-19.

The chain recombines TRBV7-2 with TRBJ2-7, with no clear D. Looked up from germline, CDR1 is SGHTA and CDR2 is FQGNSA. The CDR3 has 15 amino acids. The V end lost 5 bases, the J end lost 7 bases, and 21 bases lay between the germline ends. The CDR3: CASSLGGPPPREQYF. The CDR3 DNA reads TGTGCCAGCAGCCTGGGTGGGCCCCCCCCAAGGGAGCAGTACTTC. The full variable domain, its missing parts supplied by reference TRBV7-2 and TRBJ2-7, is GAGVSQSPSNKVTEKGKDVELRCDPISGHTALYWYRQSLGQGLEFLIYFQGNSAPDKSGLPSDRFSAERTGGSVSTLTIQRTQQEDSAVYLCASSLGGPPPREQYFGPGTRLTVT.

This chain uses TRBV28 with TRBJ2-1, with D unclear. In germline, CDR1 is MDHEN, CDR2 SYDVKM. The ends were cut back, 7 bases at V and 9 bases at J, with 16 bases in the middle. The CDR3 loop spans 13 amino acids. The CDR3 spells CASKTESVVEQFF. As DNA, the CDR3 is TGTGCCAGCAAAACGGAGTCCGTCGTTGAGCAGTTCTTC.

The chain carries TRBV15 and TRBJ1-3; 7 nucleotides line up with TRBD1. V gave up 0 bases and J gave up 0 bases; unmatched junction bases: 2. Looked up from germline, CDR1 is LNHNV and CDR2 is YYDKDF (reference sequence). This CDR3 is 16 amino acids long. The CDR3 protein is CATSRERDSSGNTIYF. The CDR3 DNA reads TGTGCCACCAGCAGAGAAAGGGACAGCTCTGGAAACACCATATATTTT.

The J gene is TRBJ1-1, the V gene TRBV29-1; D not certain. CDR3 length equals 10 residues. CDR1 and CDR2 from the germline V gene are SQVTM and ANQGSEA. V was trimmed by 5 bases and J by 3 bases, leaving 4 bases between them. The CDR3 nucleotides are TGCAGCGTTCCGGACACTGAAGCTTTCTTT. It codes for CSVPDTEAFF.

DNA of the CDR3: TGCAGCGTGAAAAGGGACAGAGTACAAGAGACCCAGTACTTC. It specifies CSVKRDRVQETQYF. This chain links TRBV29-1 with TRBJ2-5; 7 bases agree with TRBD1. CDR3 length: 14 residues. The ends lost 6 bases at V and 2 bases at J; junction bases unmatched: 9. Germline CDR1 is SQVTM and CDR2 is ANQGSEA.

The chain carries TRBV13 and TRBJ2-7, with a weak D call TRBD1 (6 bases). Germline assignment: CDR1 PRHDT and CDR2 FYEKMQ (reference sequence). Trimming took off 7 bases at V and 3 bases at J, with 16 bases between the two ends. This CDR3 has 14 amino acids. This CDR3 is CASTITGFGYEQYF. The DNA for the CDR3 is TGTGCCAGCACCATCACAGGGTTCGGCTACGAGCAGTACTTC.

CDR3 protein: CASLTRRKGPYEQYF. Here the CDR3 DNA reads TGTGCCAGCCTAACAAGAAGGAAGGGGCCCTACGAGCAGTACTTC. V is TRBV27 and J is TRBJ2-7, with D perhaps matching TRBD1 (5 bases). The CDR3 extends over 15 amino acids. V dropped 8 bases and J dropped 2 bases, with 19 bases sitting between them. The germline V gene has CDR1 MNHEY and CDR2 SMNVEV (reference sequence).

Comment on this clone: At one of its ends the junction is not consistent with the germline gene, which may arise from a read error. The chain couples TRBV6-1 to TRBJ2-7, with D perhaps matching TRBD2 (6 bases). Germline V gene lookup returns CDR1 MNHNS and CDR2 SASEGT. The CDR3 is made up of 14 amino acids. In DNA form, the CDR3 reads TGTGCCAGCCGTGACCTTGCGGGGACTTCTTGGCAGTACTTC. It yields the protein CASRDLAGTSWQYF.

The rearrangement uses TRBV19 and TRBJ1-6; D possibly corresponds to TRBD1 (6 bases). The CDR3 extends over 14 amino acids. Deletions cut 3 bases from V and 11 bases from J, with 14 bases between. Germline CDR1 is LNHDA and CDR2 is SQIVND (reference sequence). The CDR3 region is CASSMAQGRTPLHF. The CDR3 bases are TGTGCCAGTAGTATGGCACAGGGAAGAACACCCCTCCACTTT.

This clone showed up just once. V and J are TRBV30 and TRBJ2-2; perhaps D is TRBD1 or TRBD2 (5 bases each). The CDR3 is made up of 16 amino acids. CDR1 and CDR2 from the germline V gene are GTSNPN and SVGIG (reference sequence). Trimming pared 5 bases from V and 4 bases from J, leaving 20 bases between. CDR3 in amino acids: CAWGARWGVSTGELFF. DNA of the CDR3: TGTGCCTGGGGGGCGAGGTGGGGAGTAAGCACCGGGGAGCTGTTTTTT.

This rearrangement joins TRBV10-3 to TRBJ2-7; 11 nucleotides align to TRBD2. CDR3 length: 14 amino acids. With V trimmed by 2 bases and J by 9 bases, 6 bases remained unmatched. Germline CDR1 ENHRY, CDR2 SYGVKD. CDR3 sequence: CAISEPTSGIGQYF. The DNA for the CDR3 is TGTGCCATCAGTGAGCCGACTAGCGGGATCGGGCAGTACTTC.

The chain uses TRBV19 and TRBJ2-1; D might be TRBD2 (6 bases). The CDR3 has 15 residues. The ends were cut back, 1 base at V and 4 bases at J, with 11 bases in the middle. CDR1 and CDR2 from the germline V gene are LNHDA and SQIVND (reference sequence). CDR3 sequence (DNA): TGTGCCAGTAGTATAGTCGTACTAGCTTACAATGAGCAGTTCTTC. Translation gives CASSIVVLAYNEQFF.

The chain has TRBV30 and TRBJ2-1; D call uncertain. This CDR3 contains 16 residues. Germline lookup yields CDR1 GTSNPN and CDR2 SVGIG (reference sequence). V was shortened by 0 bases and J by 6 bases, with 18 bases between the two germline ends. The CDR3 nucleotides read TGTGCCTGGAGTGTCCCCCAGCGCATGGATACCAATGAGCAGTTCTTC. Encoded protein: CAWSVPQRMDTNEQFF.

The rearrangement links TRBV11-2 to TRBJ2-2; a possible D gene is TRBD1 (5 bases). This CDR3 has 13 amino acids. Germline CDR1 reads SGHAT; CDR2 reads FQNNGV. V was pared by 2 bases and J by 5 bases, with 6 bases between. CDR3 amino acids: CASSLPGTGELFF. The CDR3 DNA is TGTGCCAGCAGCTTACCAGGGACCGGGGAGCTGTTTTTT.

The rearrangement joins TRBV9 to TRBJ2-2, with 13 bases identical to TRBD2. J gave up 7 bases and V 2 bases, and 8 bases lay outside the gene matches. CDR3 length equals 17 residues. The germline gives CDR1 SGDLS, CDR2 YYNGEE. CDR3 in amino acids: CASSVSRTSGSVGELFF. CDR3 sequence (DNA): TGTGCCAGCAGCGTCTCGAGGACTAGCGGGAGCGTCGGGGAGCTGTTTTTT.

J is TRBJ1-2 and V is TRBV14, with TRBD1 matching 9 bases. The CDR3 consists of 17 residues. The germline gives CDR1 SGHDN, CDR2 FVKESK. Trimming took 0 bases from V and 8 from J; bases not matched to a gene: 13. The CDR3 region is CASSQDWGQGRLVGYTF. The CDR3 DNA sequence: TGTGCCAGCAGCCAAGATTGGGGACAGGGACGCTTGGTGGGCTACACCTTC.